This passage covers 18 T cell receptor beta chains from one sample sequenced in a study of shared clonotypes between healthy human individuals. The table came from immunoSEQ multiplex PCR; TCRdb's copy has only in-frame clones and leaves some out. The repertoire holds approximately 720,000 clones, 55% to 75% seen once, with under 2% in the top ten. What was sequenced was memory CD4+ T cells sorted from blood. The subset was: CD45RA-negative fraction. These receptors all come from a woman in her twenties or thirties in good health.

The rearrangement joins TRBV6-1 to TRBJ2-3; no firm D call. Trimming removed 5 bases at V and 0 bases at J, with 9 bases between. Germline assignment: CDR1 MNHNS and CDR2 SASEGT. CDR3 length: 14 residues. The CDR3 region is CASSTLTSTDTQYF. DNA for the CDR3: TGTGCCAGCAGTACCCTGACCAGCACAGATACGCAGTATTTT.

This rearrangement joins TRBV5-1 to TRBJ2-7; D possibly corresponds to TRBD2 (6 bases). Trimming removed 4 bases from V and 6 bases from J, with 17 bases in between. CDR1 and CDR2 from the germline V gene are SGHRS and YFSETQ. The CDR3 totals 14 residues. The CDR3 loop reads CASSQRRDSFEQYF. The CDR3 DNA follows: TGCGCCAGCAGCCAGAGAAGGGACTCATTCGAGCAGTACTTC.

This clone was recorded a few times. The chain couples TRBV19 to TRBJ2-1; no firm D call. The germline V and J ends were trimmed by 3 bases and 7 bases, with 4 bases remaining between them. Germline CDR1 is LNHDA and CDR2 is SQIVND (reference sequence). The CDR3 spans 11 residues. DNA for the CDR3: TGTGCCAGTAGTATCAAAAATGAGCAGTTCTTC. Translated: CASSIKNEQFF.

This clone was seen a few times. This sequence joins TRBV6-6 and TRBJ1-3; D possibly corresponds to TRBD1 (6 bases). The germline V and J ends were trimmed by 10 bases and 4 bases, with 17 bases remaining between them. Germline V CDR1 and CDR2: MNHNY, SVGAGI (reference sequence). The CDR3 is 14 amino acids. The CDR3 DNA is TGTGCCACCCAAACACAGGGCTCAGGAAACACCATATATTTT. This codes for CATQTQGSGNTIYF.

V and J are TRBV5-5 and TRBJ2-7, with TRBD1 identical over 8 bases. The length of the CDR3 is 16 residues. CDR1 is SGHKS and CDR2 is YYEKEE in the germline V gene (reference sequence). V shed 4 bases, J shed 3 bases, and the junction held 12 bases outside the gene matches. As DNA, the CDR3 is TGTGCCAGCAGCATTCGCGTTGGGACAGGCGGCTACGAGCAGTACTTC. Translated: CASSIRVGTGGYEQYF.

The genes are TRBV2 and TRBJ2-7; no definite D call. V lost 1 base to trimming and J lost 3 bases, with 10 bases between them. The CDR3 loop spans 14 amino acids. The germline gives CDR1 SNHLY, CDR2 FYNNEI. The chain's CDR3 is CASSEGLEDYEQYF. In nucleotides, the CDR3 is TGTGCCAGCAGTGAAGGTCTCGAAGACTACGAGCAGTACTTC.

This clone was detected only a few times. The V and J genes are TRBV15 and TRBJ2-1, with 9 positions matching TRBD2. Germline-derived CDR1 and CDR2 are LNHNV and YYDKDF (reference sequence). This CDR3 contains 13 residues. The J segment lost 10 bases and the V segment lost 3 bases, leaving 4 bases of the junction unmatched. The CDR3 nucleotides read TGTGCCACCAGCAGCGTAGCGGGAGAGGAGCAGTTCTTC. Translation gives CATSSVAGEEQFF.

The chain carries TRBV10-2 and TRBJ2-3; 11 nucleotides line up with TRBD2. Trimming at V came to 7 bases and at J to 6 bases, leaving 12 bases not matched to a gene. The CDR3 loop spans 16 amino acids. CDR1 is WSHSY, CDR2 SAAADI, per germline. The CDR3 loop reads CASTPSLAGGGDTQYF. In nucleotides, the CDR3 is TGCGCCAGCACCCCCTCCCTAGCGGGAGGAGGGGATACGCAGTATTTT.

The sample holds a few counts of this clone. The chain uses TRBV5-1 and TRBJ2-3; 10 nucleotides agree with TRBD2. The ends lost 7 bases at V and 6 bases at J; junction bases unmatched: 8. The CDR3 consists of 14 residues. Germline V gene sequence: CDR1 SGHRS, CDR2 YFSETQ. CDR3 bases: TGCGCCAGCGCGGTCACTAGCGGGACGGATACGCAGTATTTT. Translation gives CASAVTSGTDTQYF.

This clone has a handful of counts. Other nucleotide sequences in the sample specify the same CDR3. The V and J genes are TRBV5-1 and TRBJ2-1; 12 bases map to TRBD2. The V gene end was trimmed by 4 bases and the J gene end by 7 bases; junction bases not matched to a gene: 3. Per the germline V gene, CDR1 is SGHRS and CDR2 is YFSETQ. The CDR3 is 14 amino acids. The CDR3 spells CASSPGTSGNEQFF. For the CDR3, the DNA is TGCGCCAGCAGCCCTGGGACTAGCGGGAATGAGCAGTTCTTC.

This sequence joins TRBV6-1 and TRBJ1-5; 9 bases are a match to TRBD1. Germline assignment: CDR1 MNHNS and CDR2 SASEGT. V shed 4 bases and J 1 base; nucleotides not matched to a gene: 8. The CDR3 has 17 amino acids. The CDR3 loop reads CASSGPGTGRSNQPQHF. DNA for the CDR3: TGTGCCAGCAGTGGGCCGGGGACAGGGAGGAGCAATCAGCCCCAGCATTTT.

Concerning this clone itself: Other nucleotide sequences from this sample produce the same CDR3. The J gene is TRBJ2-5, the V gene TRBV11-2; D is undetermined. The CDR3 spans 12 residues. The germline CDR1 and CDR2 sequences are SGHAT and FQNNGV. V lost 3 bases and J 5 bases, leaving 7 bases between the germline ends. The CDR3 coding sequence is TGTGCCAGCAGCTTGAATCGGGAGACCCAGTACTTC. Its protein product is CASSLNRETQYF. Filled out from reference TRBV11-2 and TRBJ2-5, the complete variable domain reads EAGVAQSPRYKIIEKRQSVAFWCNPISGHATLYWYQQILGQGPKLLIQFQNNGVVDDSQLPKDRFSAERLKGVDSTLKIQPAKLEDSAVYLCASSLNRETQYFGPGTRLLVL.

In its sample, this clone was seen a few times. The gene calls are TRBV14 and TRBJ1-2, with no clear D. The V gene lost 5 bases and the J gene lost 3 bases, with 13 bases spanning the gap. Germline assignment: CDR1 SGHDN and CDR2 FVKESK. This CDR3 has 14 amino acids. For the CDR3, the DNA is TGTGCCAGCAGCGTCACTCGGTCGGACTATGGCTACACCTTC. It encodes CASSVTRSDYGYTF.

The rearrangement uses TRBV21-1 and TRBJ2-7; TRBD2, the table's D call, lacks a check against the DNA. TRBV21-1 is a pseudogene segment. This CDR3 is 15 amino acids long. The CDR3 region is CASSSLRDISYEQYF. CDR3 DNA sequence: TGTGCCAGCAGCTCGCTTCGGGATATCTCCTACGAGCAGTACTTC.

The chain is built from TRBV5-1 and TRBJ2-7, with D perhaps assigned TRBD1 or TRBD2 (5 bases each). Trimming pared 0 bases from V and 1 base from J, leaving 14 bases between. This CDR3 is built from 16 residues. Per germline, CDR1 SGHRS and CDR2 YFSETQ. The CDR3 bases are TGCGCCAGCAGCTTGGAACAGGACTTACGATCCTACGAGCAGTACTTC. As protein: CASSLEQDLRSYEQYF.

V gene TRBV5-1 combines with J gene TRBJ2-3; TRBD2 matches at 8 bases. V lost 2 bases, J lost 6 bases, and 5 bases stayed unmatched. The CDR3 loop spans 14 amino acids. From germline, CDR1 is SGHRS and CDR2 YFSETQ. This chain's CDR3 is CASSFGLAVDTQYF. Here the CDR3 DNA reads TGCGCCAGCAGCTTCGGACTAGCAGTCGATACGCAGTATTTT.

Only a few counts were recorded for this clone. The J gene is TRBJ2-2, the V gene TRBV14, with D possibly matching TRBD1 (6 bases). Germline CDR1 is SGHDN and CDR2 is FVKESK. Trimming shortened V by 1 base and J by 7 bases, and 13 bases separated the two germline ends. CDR3 size: 15 residues. The CDR3 nucleotides read TGTGCCAGCAGCCAAGGCTGGGGGCAGTTCGGGGAGCTGTTTTTT. This gives the protein CASSQGWGQFGELFF.

Written as DNA, the CDR3 is TGTGCCAGCAGTTTATTACAGGGAAATAGTGAAAAACTGTTTTTT. It is translated as CASSLLQGNSEKLFF. J is TRBJ1-4 and V is TRBV27; a weak D match, TRBD1 (6 bases). CDR3 length: 15 amino acids. Between the trimmed V and J ends, which lost 1 base and 7 bases, there was a span of 13 bases. Per germline, CDR1 MNHEY and CDR2 SMNVEV (reference sequence).